This T cell receptor (beta chain) was sequenced in a study of blood T cell repertoires in COVID-19. Profiled with immunoSEQ multiplex PCR; TCRdb holds only in-frame clones, not every one. This table holds roughly 270,000 clones, around 84% found once. The CDR3 consists of 18 residues. Germline V gene data show CDR1 as SGDLS and CDR2 as YYNGEE. Trimming removed 0 bases from V and 4 bases from J; junction bases left unmatched: 13. V gene TRBV9 combines with J gene TRBJ1-3; 7 nucleotides line up with TRBD1. The specimen was PBMCs or T cells enriched from blood (not recorded which). The sequence was obtained from a woman aged 45 to 65 who had recovered from COVID-19. Written as DNA, the CDR3 is TGTGCCAGCAGCGTAGACGTCTCGGCTAGGGGGCCGGGAAACACCATATATTTT. This codes for CASSVDVSARGPGNTIYF.